This paragraph reports one T cell receptor beta chain. V shed 4 bases, J shed 8 bases, and the junction held 7 bases outside the gene matches. The CDR3 has 13 amino acids. CDR1 is SGHNT and CDR2 is YYREEE in the germline V gene (reference sequence). Produced via immunoSEQ multiplex PCR; TCRdb's table is partial and in-frame only. Altogether about 120,000 clones are present, roughly nine tenths being singletons, with the ten largest covering 6% to 8.5%. The data were obtained in a study of control samples from healthy donors and cancer patients. This TCR came from a woman under 30 in good health. Sequenced sample: blood. V usage is TRBV5-4 and J usage is TRBJ1-2, with 8 bases aligning to TRBD1. The CDR3 loop is CASSLGQGLGYTF. The DNA for the CDR3 is TGTGCCAGCAGCCTCGGACAGGGTTTGGGCTACACCTTC.